This is a list of T cell receptor beta chains from one sample in a study of blood T cell repertoires in COVID-19. Clones were read by immunoSEQ multiplex PCR, and TCRdb kept only the in-frame ones, dropping some. The repertoire consists of 200,000 to 300,000 clones, with around 86% occurring once and the leading ten covering roughly 4.9%. The specimen was peripheral blood. All receptors derive from a woman aged 55-70 years with COVID-19, enrolled during active disease. The CDR3 runs from the conserved cysteine through the conserved F or W. The D gene is left open where the match is weak. The size of a clone is reported for some rows only, either as once, few or many, or as a class for expanded clones.

size: NA
J: TRBJ2-1
D: TRBD1
V: TRBV5-1
DNA: TGCGCCAGCAGCTTGGAAGGGACAGGGTTGAATGAGCAGTTCTTC
CDR3: CASSLEGTGLNEQFF

size: NA
J: TRBJ2-1
D: NA
V: TRBV15
DNA: TGTGCCACCAGCAGACAAACAGGGAGCTCCTACAATGAGCAGTTCTTC
CDR3: CATSRQTGSSYNEQFF

size: once
J: TRBJ1-1
D: TRBD1
V: TRBV5-1
DNA: TGCGCCAGCAGCTCCCGGACAGGGGGCCTGGGCACTGAAGCTTTCTTT
CDR3: CASSSRTGGLGTEAFF

size: NA
J: TRBJ2-5
D: TRBD2
V: TRBV29-1
DNA: TGCAGCGTTGGGATAGCGGGAGGTGAGACCCAGTACTTC
CDR3: CSVGIAGGETQYF

size: few
J: TRBJ1-3
D: NA
V: TRBV30
DNA: TGTGCCTGGAGTGGGTTGGGCACCGTCACCATATATTTT
CDR3: CAWSGLGTVTIYF

size: NA
J: TRBJ1-6
D: TRBD1
V: TRBV7-2
DNA: TGTGCCAGCAGCTCTGGGACAGGTTCCTATAATTCACCCCTCCACTTT
CDR3: CASSSGTGSYNSPLHF

size: NA
J: TRBJ1-6
D: NA
V: TRBV28
DNA: TGTGCCAGCAGTCTCCCCCGGGGGGGTATAGGTTCACCCCTCCACTTT
CDR3: CASSLPRGGIGSPLHF

size: NA
J: TRBJ2-3
D: TRBD2
V: TRBV29-1
DNA: TGCAGCGGGGGGCCTAGCGGGAGGGTTGGCACAGATACGCAGTATTTT
CDR3: CSGGPSGRVGTDTQYF

size: once
J: TRBJ1-5
D: NA
V: TRBV6-5
DNA: TGTGCCAGCAGCCTCTCAGGGTATCAGCCCCAGCATTTT
CDR3: CASSLSGYQPQHF

size: NA
J: TRBJ1-3
D: NA
V: TRBV5-1
DNA: TGCGCCAGCAGCGAGACGGGCTCTGGAAACACCATATATTTT
CDR3: CASSETGSGNTIYF

size: NA
J: TRBJ2-7
D: TRBD1
V: TRBV19
DNA: TGTGCCAGTAAAGTTGGGCAGGGGGCCCCCTACGAGCAGTACTTC
CDR3: CASKVGQGAPYEQYF

size: NA
J: TRBJ2-7
D: TRBD2
V: TRBV10-3
DNA: TGTGCCATCAGTGTCGGACTAGCGGGAGGTTCGGCCTACGAGCAGTACTTC
CDR3: CAISVGLAGGSAYEQYF

size: few
J: TRBJ2-5
D: TRBD1
V: TRBV28
DNA: TGTGCCAGCAGTTTGTCCACAGGGGGCGCCGAGACCCAGTACTTC
CDR3: CASSLSTGGAETQYF

size: NA
J: TRBJ2-2
D: NA
V: TRBV29-1
DNA: TGCAGCGCCGAGGGATACGACTTGGACACCGGGGAGCTGTTTTTT
CDR3: CSAEGYDLDTGELFF

size: NA
J: TRBJ1-5
D: NA
V: TRBV12-3/TRBV12-4
DNA: TGTGCCAGCAGTACGACATTCGAGCCCCAGCATTTT
CDR3: CASSTTFEPQHF

size: few
J: TRBJ2-3
D: NA
V: TRBV18
DNA: TGTGCCAGCTCACCAACAGGGTCCTCAGATACGCAGTATTTT
CDR3: CASSPTGSSDTQYF

size: NA
J: TRBJ2-1
D: NA
V: TRBV20-1
DNA: TGCAGTGCTAGTGGTTGGACTTACAATGAGCAGTTCTTC
CDR3: CSASGWTYNEQFF

size: NA
J: TRBJ1-1
D: TRBD1
V: TRBV7-3
DNA: TGTGCCAGCAGCCCCAGCCCCGGACAGGGGGCTGTCGCTTTCTTT
CDR3: CASSPSPGQGAVAFF

size: NA
J: TRBJ1-1
D: NA
V: TRBV5-1
DNA: TGCGCCAGCAGCTTTTCCCAGGATACTGAAGCTTTCTTT
CDR3: CASSFSQDTEAFF

size: NA
J: TRBJ2-7
D: TRBD2
V: TRBV5-1
DNA: TGCGCCAGCAGCTTGGGGAGCGGGGGGAGCTCCTACGAGCAGTACTTC
CDR3: CASSLGSGGSSYEQYF

size: NA
J: TRBJ2-1
D: NA
V: TRBV7-3
DNA: TGTGCCAGCAGCCCCGCGGGCCCGGCAAAGTTCTTC
CDR3: CASSPAGPAKFF

size: NA
J: TRBJ2-1
D: TRBD2
V: TRBV28
DNA: TGTGCCAGCAGCGCTCCCGGGAGTTGGACTAGCGGGAGGCCCGACGGGGGGGTCAATGAGCAGTTCTTC
CDR3: CASSAPGSWTSGRPDGGVNEQFF

size: NA
J: TRBJ1-5
D: TRBD1
V: TRBV28
DNA: TGTGCCAGCAGTACAGGGGGTGGCAATCAGCCCCAGCATTTT
CDR3: CASSTGGGNQPQHF

size: NA
J: TRBJ2-1
D: TRBD2
V: TRBV11-2
DNA: TGTGCCAGCAGCGTGGGACTAGCGGGTCCCCCCTACAATGAGCAGTTCTTC
CDR3: CASSVGLAGPPYNEQFF

size: NA
J: TRBJ2-7
D: NA
V: TRBV5-1
DNA: TGCGCCAGCAGCTTCGAGACAGCCGACTCCTACGAGCAGTACTTC
CDR3: CASSFETADSYEQYF

size: NA
J: TRBJ2-3
D: TRBD2
V: TRBV4-3
DNA: TGCGCCAGCAGCCGAGATCTGACTAGCGGTTTCGGGGCGGATACGCAGTATTTT
CDR3: CASSRDLTSGFGADTQYF

size: NA
J: TRBJ1-2
D: NA
V: TRBV6-5
DNA: TGTGCCAGCAGTCGGGACGGAGGGGATGGCTACACCTTC
CDR3: CASSRDGGDGYTF

size: once
J: TRBJ2-5
D: NA
V: TRBV19
DNA: TGTGCCAGTAGTATAAGAGGGACAATCCAAGAGACCCAGTACTTC
CDR3: CASSIRGTIQETQYF

size: NA
J: TRBJ1-1
D: TRBD1
V: TRBV27
DNA: TGTGCCAGCAGCCTAGTCCCGGGACAGGGCACTGAAGCTTTCTTT
CDR3: CASSLVPGQGTEAFF

size: NA
J: TRBJ1-1
D: TRBD1
V: TRBV7-6
DNA: TGTGCCAGCAGCGACAGGGTAGGGGTTTTTAACACTGAAGCTTTCTTT
CDR3: CASSDRVGVFNTEAFF

size: NA
J: TRBJ2-3
D: TRBD2
V: TRBV29-1
DNA: TGCAGCGTCGCAGCGGGAGGCATGACAGATACGCAGTATTTT
CDR3: CSVAAGGMTDTQYF

size: NA
J: TRBJ1-1
D: NA
V: TRBV10-3
DNA: TGTGCCATCAGTGAGTCGGGGGGGGCAACTGAAGCTTTCTTT
CDR3: CAISESGGATEAFF

size: NA
J: TRBJ2-2
D: TRBD1
V: TRBV27
DNA: TGTGCCAGCAGTCAAAACAGGGGGAAGTGGGCCGGGGAGCTGTTTTTT
CDR3: CASSQNRGKWAGELFF

size: NA
J: TRBJ2-1
D: NA
V: TRBV6-2/TRBV6-3
DNA: TGTGCCAGCAGTTACATGGCTAGCCAGTACAATGAGCAGTTCTTC
CDR3: CASSYMASQYNEQFF

size: once
J: TRBJ2-3
D: TRBD2
V: TRBV18
DNA: TGTGCCAGCTCACCCTGGGGACTAGCGCAAAACCCAGATACGCAGTATTTT
CDR3: CASSPWGLAQNPDTQYF

size: few
J: TRBJ2-7
D: TRBD1
V: TRBV10-3
DNA: TGTGCCATCAGTCAGGGGGCAGCTCACGAGCAGTACTTC
CDR3: CAISQGAAHEQYF

size: NA
J: TRBJ1-4
D: TRBD1
V: TRBV30
DNA: TGTGCCTGGAGTCACCAGGGACAGGGGAATGAAAAACTGTTTTTT
CDR3: CAWSHQGQGNEKLFF

size: NA
J: TRBJ2-4
D: TRBD2
V: TRBV4-1
DNA: TGCGCCAGCAGCCAAGCCCGGACTAGGTCGGTCCAAAACATTCAGTACTTC
CDR3: CASSQARTRSVQNIQYF

size: NA
J: TRBJ1-5
D: NA
V: TRBV9
DNA: TGTGCCAGCAGCTTCCAACCCGGTCAGCCCCAGCATTTT
CDR3: CASSFQPGQPQHF

size: few
J: TRBJ1-2
D: NA
V: TRBV3-1/TRBV3-2
DNA: TGTGCCAGCAGCCATCGCTATGGCTACACCTTC
CDR3: CASSHRYGYTF

size: NA
J: TRBJ1-1
D: TRBD1
V: TRBV19
DNA: TGTGCCTCGGAGGGACAGGGAGGGATGAACACTGAAGCTTTCTTT
CDR3: CASEGQGGMNTEAFF

size: NA
J: TRBJ2-2
D: TRBD2
V: TRBV19
DNA: TGTGCCAGTAGTCCTACTAGCGGGAGAACCGGGGAGCTGTTTTTT
CDR3: CASSPTSGRTGELFF